This record looks at one T cell receptor (beta chain) sequence and its context. Its antigen is unidentified. The data stem from a study of T cell responses to AZD1222 COVID-19 vaccine. Overall study results and limits: At 160-218 and 743-854, vaccine-associated CD4 TCRs were dominant, and they spanned spike. There were mostly white British donors and more females than males, and clonal diversity was possibly underestimated.

Sequencing used immunoSEQ multiplex PCR; TCRdb keeps in-frame clones, though not all of them. The table shows 150,000 to 200,000 clones, with roughly 94% occurring only once. The sample here was peripheral blood, taken 28 days after the second AZD1222 dose. This clonotype was sampled from an adult who received the AZD1222 COVID-19 vaccine.

CDR3 sequence: CASSPGPAKLRETQYF. CDR3 nucleotide sequence: TGTGCCAGCAGCCCCGGACCTGCAAAATTGAGAGAGACCCAGTACTTC. This chain joins TRBV6-2 or TRBV6-3 and TRBJ2-5; D is unresolved. Germline CDR1 MNHEY, CDR2 SVGEGT. V shed 6 bases and J shed 4 bases, with 21 bases lying between them. This CDR3 contains 16 residues.